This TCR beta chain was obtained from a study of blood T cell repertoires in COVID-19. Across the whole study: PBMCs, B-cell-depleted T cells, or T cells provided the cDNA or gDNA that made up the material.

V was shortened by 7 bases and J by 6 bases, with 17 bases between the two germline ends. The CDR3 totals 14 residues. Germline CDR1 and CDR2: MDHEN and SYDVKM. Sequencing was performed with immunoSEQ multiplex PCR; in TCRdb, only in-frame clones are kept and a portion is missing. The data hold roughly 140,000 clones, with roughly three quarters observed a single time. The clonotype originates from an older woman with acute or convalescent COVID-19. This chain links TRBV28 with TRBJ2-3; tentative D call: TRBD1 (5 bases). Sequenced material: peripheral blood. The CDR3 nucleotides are TGTGCCAGCAACTGGGGCCCCAACGGGGATACGCAGTATTTT. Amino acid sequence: CASNWGPNGDTQYF.